Below, 29 T cell receptor beta chains from the same sample are listed, as sequenced in a study of blood T cells in healthy people across ages. Combining a sample-barcoded 5' primer with a J-beta primer mix, a second PCR ran for about 6 to 11 cycles. TCRdb independently ran MiXCR on the 5' RACE reads; one entry per CDR3 protein. The sample holds almost 550,000 distinct CDR3 sequences; nearly 25% are singletons and the top ten take roughly 9%. The sample was also reused in another study, on T cells of mothers and their children.

Material: blood. The receptors here all came from a boy under 18 in good health.

This rearrangement joins TRBV10-3 to TRBJ2-3; possibly TRBD1 for D (6 bases). Germline V gene sequence: CDR1 ENHRY, CDR2 SYGVKD. Trimming stripped 3 bases from V and 1 base from J, with 11 bases between. The CDR3 runs 15 residues. The CDR3 DNA reads as TGTGCCATCAGTGATTCCCGACAGGGCACAGATACGCAGTATTTT. This sequence encodes CAISDSRQGTDTQYF.

Written as DNA, the CDR3 is TGTGCCAGCAGTTACTCGGGGCCCGGCACAGATACGCAGTATTTT. Its translation: CASSYSGPGTDTQYF. The chain combines TRBV6-5 with TRBJ2-3; TRBD1 is a possible D gene (5 bases). The germline gives CDR1 MNHEY, CDR2 SVGAGI. The CDR3 totals 15 residues. Trimming cost V 0 bases and J 1 base, with 8 bases left between them.

CDR3 sequence reads: CASSLSVGGDEQFF. Written as DNA, the CDR3 is TGTGCCAGCAGTTTATCGGTAGGAGGGGATGAGCAGTTCTTC. J is TRBJ2-1 and V is TRBV28, with D maybe TRBD2 (6 bases). V shed 1 base and J shed 8 bases, with 12 bases lying between them. Per the germline V gene, CDR1 is MDHEN and CDR2 is SYDVKM. CDR3 length: 14 amino acids. Combining the CDR3 with reference TRBV28 and TRBJ2-1 gives the whole variable domain DVKVTQSSRYLVKRTGEKVFLECVQDMDHENMFWYRQDPGLGLRLIYFSYDVKMKEKGDIPEGYSVSREKKERFSLILESASTNQTSMYLCASSLSVGGDEQFFGPGTRLTVL.

The chain couples TRBV6-2 or TRBV6-3 to TRBJ1-2, with D perhaps TRBD1 (6 bases). The CDR3 loop spans 17 amino acids. V lost 2 bases and J lost 4, with 20 bases in between. CDR1 and CDR2 (germline): MNHEY, SVGEGT. The CDR3 spells CASSYPKYIRGSYGYTF. In nucleotides, the CDR3 is TGTGCCAGCAGTTACCCGAAGTACATCAGGGGAAGCTATGGCTACACCTTC.

The V and J genes are TRBV5-1 and TRBJ1-2; no clear D. The germline gives CDR1 SGHRS, CDR2 YFSETQ. This CDR3 spans 14 amino acids. Trimming removed 4 bases at V and 4 bases at J, with 14 bases between. The CDR3 spells CASSRTRESYGYTF. The CDR3 DNA follows: TGCGCCAGCAGCCGGACCCGGGAAAGCTATGGCTACACCTTC.

This clonotype was seen a handful of times. J is TRBJ2-1 and V is TRBV7-9, with TRBD1 identical over 7 bases. CDR3 size: 19 residues. Trimming at V came to 1 base and at J to 2 bases, leaving 14 bases not matched to a gene. Germline values: CDR1 SEHNR, CDR2 FQNEAQ (reference sequence). The CDR3 reads CASSLDVTLGTVAYNEQFF. The DNA of the CDR3 is TGTGCCAGCAGCTTAGACGTCACTTTAGGGACAGTCGCCTACAATGAGCAGTTCTTC.

There are a few counts of this clonotype. The chain is built from TRBV7-2 and TRBJ2-5; a possible D gene is TRBD2 (8 bases). The end of the DNA fits TRBJ2-7 better, so the J call may be wrong. The CDR3 runs to 17 residues. CDR1 SGHTA and CDR2 FQGNSA come from the germline V gene. The CDR3 DNA sequence: TGTGCCAGCAGCGGTAGACAGGGCTTCGGGAGGGCCTACGAGCAGTACTTC. Translating gives CASSGRQGFGRAYEQYF.

This clonotype was seen a few times. V gene TRBV12-3 or TRBV12-4 combines with J gene TRBJ2-5; TRBD2 matches at 9 bases. The better agreement between TRBJ2-1 and the DNA end casts doubt on the J call. CDR3 size: 14 residues. The CDR3 DNA sequence: TGTGCCAGCAGTTTCGAGACTAGCGGCAATGAGCAGTTCTTC. Its protein product is CASSFETSGNEQFF.

The sample holds a few counts of this clonotype. The rearrangement uses TRBV28 and TRBJ2-7; D is possibly TRBD2 (5 bases). Trimming removed 6 bases at V and 5 bases at J, with 11 bases between. The CDR3 consists of 12 residues. CDR1 and CDR2 from the germline V gene are MDHEN and SYDVKM. CDR3 amino acids: CASRDFGDEQYF. As DNA, the CDR3 is TGTGCCAGCAGGGACTTTGGTGACGAGCAGTACTTC.

This clonotype came up a few times. The chain combines TRBV12-5 with TRBJ1-5; 8 positions agree with TRBD1. This CDR3 is 19 amino acids long. The germline V gene has CDR1 LGHNT and CDR2 FRNRAP. V lost 5 bases and J lost 0; bases outside the gene matches: 15. The CDR3 loop reads CASGPDREVTGYSNQPQHF. The CDR3 DNA is TGTGCTAGTGGTCCGGACAGGGAGGTTACCGGTTATAGCAATCAGCCCCAGCATTTT.

This clonotype was counted between two and nine times. J is TRBJ2-1 and V is TRBV7-3; D perhaps matches TRBD2 (5 bases). The V and J ends lost 5 bases and 0 bases respectively, with 11 bases between them. CDR1 is SGHTA and CDR2 is FQGTGA in the germline V gene. This CDR3 contains 15 residues. This CDR3 is CASSKDWSSYNEQFF. The CDR3 DNA sequence: TGTGCCAGCAGCAAGGACTGGTCCTCCTACAATGAGCAGTTCTTC.

The chain links TRBV15 to TRBJ2-7; 7 bases align to TRBD2. CDR1 LNHNV and CDR2 YYDKDF come from the germline V gene (reference sequence). Germline trimming cut 5 bases from V and 5 bases from J; bases unmatched to any gene: 9. This CDR3 region has 14 residues. The CDR3 here is CATSPGGRNDEQYF. DNA of the CDR3: TGTGCCACCAGCCCCGGGGGGAGGAATGACGAGCAGTACTTC.

The gene calls are TRBV5-1 and TRBJ2-2; D ambiguous. This CDR3 region has 12 residues. Trimming pared 0 bases from V and 8 bases from J, leaving 5 bases between. Per germline, CDR1 SGHRS and CDR2 YFSETQ. CDR3 nucleotide sequence: TGCGCCAGCAGCTTGGTTTGGGGGGAGCTGTTTTTT. Amino acids: CASSLVWGELFF.

This clonotype has a handful of counts. This chain joins TRBV7-9 and TRBJ2-5; TRBD1 matches 10 bases. The J call may be mistaken, given a closer DNA end match to TRBJ2-7. The CDR3 totals 15 residues. CDR1 and CDR2 (germline): SEHNR, FQNEAQ (reference sequence). The CDR3 DNA sequence: TGTGCCAGCAGCTTAGTGGGGACAGGGGTCAACGAGCAGTACTTC. The encoded protein is CASSLVGTGVNEQYF.

This clonotype was seen a few times. CDR3 DNA: TGTGCCAGCAGACCCGACAGAGTATGGACCGGGGAGCTGTTTTTT. Translating gives CASRPDRVWTGELFF. This sequence joins TRBV12-3 or TRBV12-4 and TRBJ2-2, with D perhaps matching TRBD1 (5 bases). The CDR3 is made up of 15 amino acids. The ends were cut back, 6 bases at V and 5 bases at J, with 16 bases in the middle.

This clonotype was detected only a few times. The rearrangement uses TRBV15 and TRBJ2-3; 12 bases map to TRBD2. Trimming removed 0 bases from V and 0 bases from J; junction bases left unmatched: 4. Per the germline V gene, CDR1 is LNHNV and CDR2 is YYDKDF (reference sequence). The CDR3 contains 18 residues. This CDR3 reads CATSRELAGGSSTDTQYF. The CDR3 nucleotides are TGTGCCACCAGCAGAGAACTAGCGGGAGGCTCGAGCACAGATACGCAGTATTTT.

This chain connects TRBV7-2 to TRBJ1-3, with D unresolved. The germline CDR1 and CDR2 sequences are SGHTA and FQGNSA. This CDR3 contains 16 residues. Trimming cost V 1 base and J 0 bases, with 10 bases left between them. The CDR3 DNA reads TGTGCCAGCAGCTTAGTTCAGGCAAGCTCTGGAAACACCATATATTTT. Translation gives CASSLVQASSGNTIYF.

The table lists this clonotype with a few counts. This sequence joins TRBV6-1 and TRBJ1-2; D gene unclear. The germline V gene encodes CDR1 MNHNS and CDR2 SASEGT. The CDR3 runs to 15 residues. Deletions cut 4 bases from V and 7 bases from J, with 19 bases between. CDR3 nucleotide sequence: TGTGCCAGCAGTGGGTATCGGACCGCTCCGGGTGGCTACACCTTC. Translation gives CASSGYRTAPGGYTF.

This sequence joins TRBV7-2 and TRBJ2-7; D unclear. The germline gives CDR1 SGHTA, CDR2 FQGNSA. V lost 3 bases and J 1 base, leaving 10 bases between the germline ends. The CDR3 has 14 residues. CDR3 sequence: CASSFAIPSYEQYF. As DNA, the CDR3 is TGTGCCAGCAGCTTCGCTATTCCTTCCTACGAGCAGTACTTC.

This clonotype was seen only once. This chain connects TRBV6-5 to TRBJ1-4, with 7 bases lining up with TRBD1. Looked up from germline, CDR1 is MNHEY and CDR2 is SVGAGI. Unmatched junction bases numbered 5, after V lost 5 bases and J lost 5 bases. This CDR3 is built from 14 residues. Here the CDR3 DNA reads TGTGCCAGCAGTCCGACAGGGCGAAATGAAAAACTGTTTTTT. Its protein product is CASSPTGRNEKLFF.

In the case of this clonotype: One end of the junction fails to match germline, which may point to a read error. The chain couples TRBV4-2 to TRBJ1-3, with D hard to call. Germline V lookup: CDR1 LGHNA, CDR2 YNFKEQ. The CDR3 covers 13 residues. CDR3 bases: TGTGCCAGCAGCCAAGTGCGCGGAACCACCATATATTTT. Protein: CASSQVRGTTIYF.

CDR3 amino acids: CASSLRQMNTEAFF. The CDR3 DNA is TGTGCCAGCAGTTTGCGGCAGATGAACACTGAAGCTTTCTTT. The rearrangement joins TRBV27 to TRBJ1-1, with no clear D. The CDR3 is made up of 14 amino acids. Germline CDR1 reads MNHEY; CDR2 reads SMNVEV (reference sequence). The V end was cut by 3 bases, the J end by 0 bases, with 8 bases between.

This clonotype was seen ten or more times. The chain joins TRBV27 to TRBJ2-7, with D possibly TRBD1 on 6 matching bases. Germline V gives CDR1 MNHEY, CDR2 SMNVEV (reference sequence). The CDR3 has 15 amino acids. The V end was cut by 5 bases, the J end by 4 bases, with 18 bases between. CDR3 nucleotides: TGTGCCAGCAGTCACGGACAGTCGGGGCAGTACGAGCAGTACTTC. It encodes CASSHGQSGQYEQYF.

J is TRBJ2-7 and V is TRBV11-1; D is perhaps TRBD1 (5 bases). CDR1 is SGHAT, CDR2 FQDESV, per germline (reference sequence). Trimming stripped 3 bases from V and 4 bases from J, with 10 bases between. The length of the CDR3 is 13 residues. The CDR3 nucleotides are TGTGCCAGCAGCTTGGACAAACCTTACGAGCAGTACTTC. It translates to CASSLDKPYEQYF.

With regard to this clonotype: The junction departs from the called germline gene at one end, perhaps through a read error. The chain couples TRBV7-2 to TRBJ2-1; D might be TRBD2 (6 bases). CDR1 and CDR2 (germline): SGHTA, FQGNSA. The CDR3 extends over 16 amino acids. CDR3 DNA: TGTGCCAGTAGCTTAGTGGTCGGGAGCGCCTACAATGAGCAGTTCTTC. It codes for CASSLVVGSAYNEQFF.

The rearrangement uses TRBV27 and TRBJ2-1, with D unclear. The CDR3 is made up of 13 amino acids. V was cut by 3 bases and J by 5 bases, with 8 bases left in between. Germline lookup yields CDR1 MNHEY and CDR2 SMNVEV (reference sequence). CDR3 DNA sequence: TGTGCCAGCAGTTTGTCTACTAACAATGAGCAGTTCTTC. It translates to CASSLSTNNEQFF.

A remark on this clonotype: A clone one base away is much larger, so this may be a read error. The chain is built from TRBV4-2 and TRBJ1-5, with D unclear. The V end was cut by 1 base, the J end by 5 bases, with 6 bases between. The CDR3 contains 13 residues. Germline CDR1 and CDR2: LGHNA and YNFKEQ. This CDR3 is CASSQARDQPQHF. The CDR3 region has the DNA TGTGCCAGCAGCCAAGCTCGGGATCAGCCCCAGCATTTT.

This clonotype was detected many times. The chain has TRBV7-3 and TRBJ2-5; D is uncertain. The CDR3 loop spans 14 amino acids. Trimming shortened V by 5 bases and J by 3 bases, and 13 bases separated the two germline ends. CDR1 and CDR2 (germline): SGHTA, FQGTGA. The CDR3 bases are TGTGCCAGCAGCCCTGCCGGTCCTGAAGAGACCCAGTACTTC. This gives the protein CASSPAGPEETQYF.

The sample holds many counts of this clonotype. The genes are TRBV28 and TRBJ2-7; 9 bases match TRBD1. The CDR3 extends over 17 amino acids. Unmatched junction bases numbered 10, after V lost 2 bases and J lost 2 bases. In germline, CDR1 is MDHEN, CDR2 SYDVKM. The CDR3: CASSLLEPGQGTYEQYF. The DNA for the CDR3 is TGTGCCAGCAGTTTACTAGAACCGGGACAGGGCACCTACGAGCAGTACTTC. The entire variable domain, with the rest obtained from reference TRBV28 and TRBJ2-7, is as follows: DVKVTQSSRYLVKRTGEKVFLECVQDMDHENMFWYRQDPGLGLRLIYFSYDVKMKEKGDIPEGYSVSREKKERFSLILESASTNQTSMYLCASSLLEPGQGTYEQYFGPGTRLTVT.